This T cell receptor (beta chain) derives from a study of blood T cell repertoires in COVID-19. Overall study: The analysed material was cDNA or gDNA that came from T cells, B-cell-depleted T cells, or PBMCs.

The length of the CDR3 is 14 residues. The germline V gene has CDR1 SGHRS and CDR2 YFSETQ. V was pared by 3 bases and J by 1 base, with 1 base of the junction left unmatched. Sequencing used immunoSEQ multiplex PCR; TCRdb keeps in-frame clones, though not all of them. Of 250,000 or so clones listed, around 86% are singletons. The sample was PBMCs or T cells enriched from blood (not recorded which). The source is a woman aged 50 to 60 who had recovered from COVID-19. The gene calls are TRBV5-1 and TRBJ1-1; 9 bases match TRBD1. For the CDR3, the DNA is TGCGCCAGCAGCTGGACAGGGGAGAACACTGAAGCTTTCTTT. It codes for CASSWTGENTEAFF.